This T cell receptor (beta chain) derives from a study of response to subunit inactivated influenza vaccine. V was trimmed by 1 base and J by 5 bases, leaving 14 bases between them. CDR1 is SGHRS and CDR2 is YFSETQ in the germline V gene. This CDR3 contains 15 residues. This clonotype came up many times. Its antigen is still unknown. TCRdb redid the calling of the RT-PCR reads with MiXCR, one entry per CDR3 protein. The sample records more than 200,000 distinct CDR3 sequences, 10% to 15% being singletons. General study points: After each seasonal influenza vaccination, few new T cells are recruited, the authors suggested.

Sequencing was performed on non-naive T cells sorted from PBMCs, taken roughly 15 days before vaccination. The clonotype comes from a man in his forties or fifties who received an inactivated influenza vaccine. This chain links TRBV5-1 with TRBJ2-3; no definite D call. CDR3 nucleotides: TGCGCCAGCAGCTTGAATGCCCCCCAACGAGATACGCAGTATTTT. This gives the protein CASSLNAPQRDTQYF.